These T cell receptor beta chains were read from a single sample in a study of sequential checkpoint blockade in melanoma. TCRdb keeps only in-frame clones here, not all; method: immunoSEQ multiplex PCR. The table records around 12,000 clones, approximately 69% of them present only once. The source was CD8+ T cells sorted from blood (inferred from file names), collected from a patient given nivolumab and ipilimumab in sequence. These receptor sequences come from a human donor with melanoma. The CDR3 runs from the conserved cysteine through the conserved F or W. Each record gives: V gene, J gene, clone size, D gene, CDR3 DNA, CDR3 protein. The D gene is left open where the match is weak. Part of the rows lack a size; the others show once, few, many or a class for expanded clones.

v_call: TRBV11-2
j_call: TRBJ2-4
clone_size: .
d_call: TRBD2
cdr3_nt: TGTGCCAGCAGTTGGACGGTATCCGCGCGGGAGATTCAGTACTTC
cdr3_aa: CASSWTVSAREIQYF

v_call: TRBV4-3
j_call: TRBJ1-5
clone_size: .
d_call: .
cdr3_nt: TGCGCCAGCAGCCATAAGCGGGGCTTTGGACAGCCCCAGCATTTT
cdr3_aa: CASSHKRGFGQPQHF

v_call: TRBV11-2
j_call: TRBJ2-7
clone_size: once
d_call: .
cdr3_nt: TGTGCCAGCAGTCCCGCCGGCTACGAGCAGTACTTC
cdr3_aa: CASSPAGYEQYF

v_call: TRBV13
j_call: TRBJ1-2
clone_size: few
d_call: TRBD1
cdr3_nt: TGTGCCAGCAGCTTAAGGGGTCCGGGACAGGGGGATGGCTACACCTTC
cdr3_aa: CASSLRGPGQGDGYTF

v_call: TRBV4-3
j_call: TRBJ1-6
clone_size: .
d_call: .
cdr3_nt: TGCGCCAGCAGCCAAACAGACTCCTATAATTCACCCCTCCACTTT
cdr3_aa: CASSQTDSYNSPLHF

v_call: TRBV6-6
j_call: TRBJ1-2
clone_size: .
d_call: .
cdr3_nt: TGTGCCATACAGGGATACTATGGCTACACCTTC
cdr3_aa: CAIQGYYGYTF

v_call: TRBV6-1
j_call: TRBJ2-1
clone_size: few
d_call: .
cdr3_nt: TGTGCCAGCAGACAGGGATATAGAAATGAGCAGTTCTTC
cdr3_aa: CASRQGYRNEQFF

v_call: TRBV4-2
j_call: TRBJ1-5
clone_size: .
d_call: .
cdr3_nt: TGTGCCAGCAGACACATAGGGGAGGGTCAGCCCCAGCATTTT
cdr3_aa: CASRHIGEGQPQHF

v_call: TRBV5-6
j_call: TRBJ1-2
clone_size: .
d_call: .
cdr3_nt: TGTGCCAGCAGCCCCGGGAGCGGACCCCAAGGCTACACCTTC
cdr3_aa: CASSPGSGPQGYTF

v_call: TRBV10-2
j_call: TRBJ2-3
clone_size: .
d_call: TRBD2
cdr3_nt: TGCGCCAGCACTCTGACTATAGCGGGCACCACAGATACGCAGTATTTT
cdr3_aa: CASTLTIAGTTDTQYF

v_call: TRBV6-5
j_call: TRBJ1-4
clone_size: .
d_call: TRBD1
cdr3_nt: TGTGCCAGCAGTTACTACAGGGGGTACGAAAAACTGTTTTTT
cdr3_aa: CASSYYRGYEKLFF

v_call: TRBV5-6
j_call: TRBJ2-1
clone_size: .
d_call: TRBD1
cdr3_nt: TGTGCCAGCAGCTCGCGATATACCGGGACAGGGGGAAATGAGCAGTTCTTC
cdr3_aa: CASSSRYTGTGGNEQFF

v_call: TRBV4-2
j_call: TRBJ1-5
clone_size: .
d_call: .
cdr3_nt: TGTGCCAGCAGCCAAGCACAGGGAGGGAATCAGCCCCAGCATTTT
cdr3_aa: CASSQAQGGNQPQHF

v_call: TRBV5-1
j_call: TRBJ1-2
clone_size: .
d_call: .
cdr3_nt: TGCGCCAGCAGCTTTGACACTCTCAGTGGCTACACCTTC
cdr3_aa: CASSFDTLSGYTF

v_call: TRBV5-1
j_call: TRBJ2-3
clone_size: .
d_call: TRBD1
cdr3_nt: TGCGCCAGCGGACAGGGGGTGCCCACGCTGGTTTCTAGCACAGATACGCAGTATTTT
cdr3_aa: CASGQGVPTLVSSTDTQYF

v_call: TRBV27
j_call: TRBJ1-4
clone_size: .
d_call: TRBD1
cdr3_nt: TGTGCCAGCAGTTACACAGGGGTTAGAATCGAAAAACTGTTTTTT
cdr3_aa: CASSYTGVRIEKLFF

v_call: TRBV7-9
j_call: TRBJ1-3
clone_size: .
d_call: TRBD1
cdr3_nt: TGTGCCAGCAGCTTAGGACAGGGGAGAAGAAACACCATATATTTT
cdr3_aa: CASSLGQGRRNTIYF

v_call: TRBV2
j_call: TRBJ1-2
clone_size: .
d_call: TRBD1
cdr3_nt: TGTGCCAGCAGTGAAGGAAGGGGGCGAGATGGCTACACCTTC
cdr3_aa: CASSEGRGRDGYTF

v_call: TRBV7-9
j_call: TRBJ1-1
clone_size: once
d_call: TRBD1
cdr3_nt: TGTGCCAGCAGCGGACTCCGGGACAGGGCTGGGAACACTGAAGCTTTCTTT
cdr3_aa: CASSGLRDRAGNTEAFF

v_call: TRBV6-1
j_call: TRBJ2-7
clone_size: few
d_call: TRBD1
cdr3_nt: TGTGCCAGCAGTGAAAGGGCAGGGGGATACTACGAGCAGTACTTC
cdr3_aa: CASSERAGGYYEQYF

v_call: TRBV4-1
j_call: TRBJ2-7
clone_size: .
d_call: .
cdr3_nt: TGCGCCAGCAGCCTGAGGGGGGGCTCCTACGAGCAGTACTTC
cdr3_aa: CASSLRGGSYEQYF

v_call: TRBV5-2
j_call: TRBJ1-2
clone_size: .
d_call: .
cdr3_nt: TGTGCCAGCAGTATAGGGGGACAGGCCTATGGCTACACCTTC
cdr3_aa: CASSIGGQAYGYTF

v_call: TRBV27
j_call: TRBJ1-2
clone_size: .
d_call: TRBD1
cdr3_nt: TGTGCCAGCAGCTTACAGGGGGCTGGTGGCTACACCTTC
cdr3_aa: CASSLQGAGGYTF